The T cell receptor beta chain described here comes from a study of blood T cell repertoires in COVID-19. Study context: T cells, B-cell-depleted T cells, or PBMCs provided the cDNA or gDNA that served as material.

V gave up 3 bases and J gave up 0 bases; unmatched junction bases: 5. Germline CDR1 LNHNV, CDR2 YYDKDF (reference sequence). CDR3 length: 17 residues. A Seattle source enrolled patients during active infection and followed them longitudinally. Assay: immunoSEQ multiplex PCR; the TCRdb copy retains only in-frame clones and omits some. The table includes under 550,000 clones, around nine tenths detected once. This clonotype was sampled from a man aged 18 to 30 with COVID-19, enrolled during active disease. Sequenced: peripheral blood. The chain joins TRBV15 to TRBJ2-6, with 7 positions matching TRBD2. The chain's CDR3 is CATSRGEGSSGANVLTF. The CDR3 DNA is TGTGCCACCAGCAGGGGGGAGGGCAGCTCTGGGGCCAACGTCCTGACTTTC.